The 26 T cell receptor beta chains below all came from one sample that was sequenced in a study of response to subunit inactivated influenza vaccine. MiXCR, applied by TCRdb to the RT-PCR reads, yields one record per CDR3 protein. The sample shows around 570,000 distinct CDR3 sequences, 7.5% to 8.5% of them seen only once. Here the sequenced sample was PBMCs from blood, taken roughly 24 months after vaccination. The receptors come from a man between 50 and 69 years old who received an inactivated influenza vaccine.

This clonotype showed up just a few times. CDR3 bases: TGTGCCAGCAGCAGGAGTGCGGCTTACAATGAGCAGTTCTTC. As protein: CASSRSAAYNEQFF. This chain uses TRBV7-2 with TRBJ2-1; D ambiguous. CDR1 SGHTA and CDR2 FQGNSA come from the germline V gene. The V end was cut by 5 bases, the J end by 4 bases, with 12 bases between. The CDR3 is 14 amino acids.

CDR3 nucleotide sequence: TGTGCCACCTACTACGCCGGGATAGACACCTTC. This sequence encodes CATYYAGIDTF. The chain links TRBV6-5 to TRBJ1-2; D ambiguous. V was shortened by 10 bases and J by 12 bases, with 18 bases between the two germline ends. The V gene's germline CDR1 is MNHEY and CDR2 SVGAGI. The length of the CDR3 is 11 residues.

The V gene is TRBV25-1, the J gene TRBJ2-7, with 7 bases matching TRBD1. V trimming: 0 bases; J trimming: 2 bases; junction bases outside the gene matches: 10. This CDR3 contains 17 residues. CDR1 and CDR2 (germline): MGHDK, SYGVNS. The CDR3 loop is CASSEYEFRGRPYEQYF. DNA of the CDR3: TGTGCCAGCAGTGAATACGAGTTCAGGGGGAGACCCTACGAGCAGTACTTC.

The rearrangement uses TRBV11-2 and TRBJ2-1, with TRBD1 identical over 9 bases. Germline trimming cut 3 bases from V and 9 bases from J; bases unmatched to any gene: 12. Germline V gene sequence: CDR1 SGHAT, CDR2 FQNNGV. The length of the CDR3 is 16 residues. CDR3 coding DNA: TGTGCCAGCAGCTTGTCCGGGACAGGGCCCTCCGGTGAGCAGTTCTTC. Encoded protein: CASSLSGTGPSGEQFF. Filled out from reference TRBV11-2 and TRBJ2-1, the complete variable domain reads EAGVAQSPRYKIIEKRQSVAFWCNPISGHATLYWYQQILGQGPKLLIQFQNNGVVDDSQLPKDRFSAERLKGVDSTLKIQPAKLEDSAVYLCASSLSGTGPSGEQFFGPGTRLTVL.

Many counts were recorded for this clonotype. The CDR3 nucleotides are TGTGCCAGCAGCCCCAGACTGGGAAACACCATATATTTT. This codes for CASSPRLGNTIYF. The rearrangement joins TRBV7-8 to TRBJ1-3; no clear D gene. V lost 5 bases to trimming and J lost 4 bases, with 9 bases between them. Germline-derived CDR1 and CDR2 are SGHVS and FQNEAQ. The CDR3 has 13 residues.

This clonotype was observed a handful of times. The chain links TRBV7-9 to TRBJ1-5; 9 positions match TRBD1. This CDR3 has 16 residues. J was trimmed by 2 bases and V by 4 bases; bases with no gene match: 6. The germline V gene has CDR1 SEHNR and CDR2 FQNEAQ (reference sequence). CDR3 sequence (DNA): TGTGCCAGCAGCTCCACAGGGGGCTTGGGCAATCAGCCCCAGCATTTT. Amino acid sequence: CASSSTGGLGNQPQHF.

This chain joins TRBV20-1 and TRBJ2-3; no clear D gene. The CDR3 length is 13 residues. Per germline, CDR1 DFQATT and CDR2 SNEGSKA (reference sequence). V lost 4 bases to trimming and J lost 6 bases, with 14 bases between them. The CDR3 nucleotides are TGCAGTGCTAAAAGGAGCCCTTTCGATACGCAGTATTTT. Encoded protein: CSAKRSPFDTQYF.

This sequence joins TRBV24-1 and TRBJ2-1; unclear D gene. V dropped 6 bases and J dropped 5 bases, with 16 bases sitting between them. Looked up from germline, CDR1 is KGHDR and CDR2 is SFDVKD. The CDR3 sequence is 15 residues long. CDR3: CATSPRGQSDNEQFF. The CDR3 nucleotides read TGTGCCACCAGTCCTCGCGGCCAATCCGACAATGAGCAGTTCTTC.

The V gene is TRBV20-1, the J gene TRBJ1-2, with D maybe TRBD1 (5 bases). V lost 5 bases and J 2 bases, leaving 6 bases between the germline ends. The V gene's germline CDR1 is DFQATT and CDR2 SNEGSKA (reference sequence). This CDR3 is 11 amino acids long. The CDR3 loop is CSAWGNYGYTF. In nucleotides, the CDR3 is TGCAGTGCTTGGGGGAACTATGGCTACACCTTC.

This sequence joins TRBV3-1 and TRBJ1-1; 7 bases fit TRBD1. The germline V gene has CDR1 LGHDT and CDR2 YNNKEL (reference sequence). Trimming at V came to 4 bases and at J to 4 bases, leaving 6 bases not matched to a gene. CDR3 size: 14 residues. CDR3 sequence (DNA): TGTGCCAGCAGCCCAAGGGGGCTATTCACTGAAGCTTTCTTT. It codes for CASSPRGLFTEAFF.

In this sample, this clonotype turned up many times. The V call is TRBV30, the J call TRBJ1-4; D unclear. This CDR3 comprises 18 residues. Trimming stripped 0 bases from V and 3 bases from J, with 20 bases between. Germline V gene lookup returns CDR1 GTSNPN and CDR2 SVGIG (reference sequence). The CDR3 DNA reads TGTGCCTGGAGTGTACCCCCCGTGTATGCGGTAGCTAATGAAAAACTGTTTTTT. Translating gives CAWSVPPVYAVANEKLFF.

The rearrangement links TRBV6-1 to TRBJ2-7, with TRBD1 identical over 8 bases. The J segment lost 4 bases and the V segment lost 5 bases, leaving 10 bases of the junction unmatched. CDR1 MNHNS and CDR2 SASEGT come from the germline V gene. CDR3 length: 15 residues. The chain's CDR3 is CASSRPDRGRYEQYF. The CDR3 DNA reads TGTGCCAGCAGTCGTCCTGACAGGGGAAGGTACGAGCAGTACTTC.

This clonotype was found a few times. This chain connects TRBV7-8 to TRBJ2-1; 12 nucleotides line up with TRBD2. The J segment lost 9 bases and the V segment lost 5 bases, leaving 8 bases of the junction unmatched. This CDR3 spans 15 amino acids. The germline V gene has CDR1 SGHVS and CDR2 FQNEAQ. The CDR3 is CASSRRLAGVGEQFF. CDR3 bases: TGTGCCAGCAGCCGCAGACTAGCGGGAGTGGGTGAGCAGTTCTTC. Supplemented by reference TRBV7-8 and TRBJ2-1, the full variable domain reads GAGVSQSPRYKVAKRGQDVALRCDPISGHVSLFWYQQALGQGPEFLTYFQNEAQLDKSGLPSDRFFAERPEGSVSTLKIQRTQQEDSAVYLCASSRRLAGVGEQFFGPGTRLTVL.

This clonotype appeared many times. This chain joins TRBV10-3 and TRBJ2-7; D might be TRBD1 (5 bases). The CDR3 loop spans 15 amino acids. The V gene lost 10 bases and the J gene lost 4 bases, with 23 bases spanning the gap. The V gene's germline CDR1 is ENHRY and CDR2 SYGVKD. CDR3 coding DNA: TGTGCCACCGGTAAAGAAATGGGGCCAAATTACGAGCAGTACTTC. Its translation is CATGKEMGPNYEQYF.

This chain links TRBV5-1 with TRBJ1-1; D perhaps matches TRBD1 (6 bases). This CDR3 comprises 16 residues. The germline CDR1 and CDR2 sequences are SGHRS and YFSETQ. V was clipped by 3 bases and J by 4 bases, with 19 bases between them. CDR3 nucleotide sequence: TGCGCCAGCAGCTCCAGCCTTGGGGGGGGCTTCACTGAAGCTTTCTTT. Protein product: CASSSSLGGGFTEAFF.

The chain recombines TRBV7-2 with TRBJ2-2; 10 nucleotides agree with TRBD1. This CDR3 comprises 17 residues. CDR1 is SGHTA and CDR2 is FQGNSA in the germline V gene. J lost 4 bases, V lost 5 bases, and 10 bases had no gene match. The CDR3 is CASSPSRDRGSTGELFF. The CDR3 coding sequence is TGTGCCAGCAGCCCATCTCGGGACAGGGGTTCCACCGGGGAGCTGTTTTTT.

The gene calls are TRBV7-2 and TRBJ1-2; no clear D. Per the germline V gene, CDR1 is SGHTA and CDR2 is FQGNSA. The CDR3 contains 15 residues. Deletions cut 1 base from V and 1 base from J, with 10 bases between. The CDR3 DNA reads TGTGCCAGCAGCTTAGGGACGGGCCATAACTATGGCTACACCTTC. Its protein product is CASSLGTGHNYGYTF. Filled out from reference TRBV7-2 and TRBJ1-2, the complete variable domain reads GAGVSQSPSNKVTEKGKDVELRCDPISGHTALYWYRQSLGQGLEFLIYFQGNSAPDKSGLPSDRFSAERTGGSVSTLTIQRTQQEDSAVYLCASSLGTGHNYGYTFGSGTRLTVV.

This clonotype has a count of ten or more. V and J are TRBV10-3 and TRBJ1-5, with 8 nucleotides matching TRBD1. CDR3 length equals 15 residues. V was pared by 3 bases and J by 2 bases, with 3 bases of the junction left unmatched. Germline V lookup: CDR1 ENHRY, CDR2 SYGVKD. The CDR3 sequence is CAISEQGVGNQPQHF. The CDR3 DNA follows: TGTGCCATCAGTGAACAGGGGGTGGGCAATCAGCCCCAGCATTTT.

This clonotype came up many times. The CDR3 DNA reads TGCAGCGTTCATCGGGACAGGGTGTACCAAGAGACCCAGTACTTC. Protein: CSVHRDRVYQETQYF. V usage is TRBV29-1 and J usage is TRBJ2-5, with 9 bases fitting TRBD1. V gave up 5 bases and J gave up 0 bases; unmatched junction bases: 7. The CDR3 contains 15 residues. Germline V gene data show CDR1 as SQVTM and CDR2 as ANQGSEA.

The chain employs TRBV5-4 and TRBJ1-4, with no clear D. Trimming pared 4 bases from V and 3 bases from J, leaving 13 bases between. This CDR3 is built from 15 residues. Germline V gives CDR1 SGHNT, CDR2 YYREEE (reference sequence). This CDR3 reads CASSLWGMANEKLFF. For the CDR3, the DNA is TGTGCCAGCAGCCTCTGGGGAATGGCTAATGAAAAACTGTTTTTT.

V usage is TRBV6-2 or TRBV6-3 and J usage is TRBJ1-1, with 7 bases that match TRBD1. This CDR3 region has 13 residues. The V segment lost 5 bases and the J segment 4 bases; nucleotides outside the gene matches: 4. Germline-derived CDR1 and CDR2 are MNHEY and SVGEGT. Here the CDR3 reads CASSTTGATEAFF. DNA of the CDR3: TGTGCCAGCAGTACCACAGGGGCCACTGAAGCTTTCTTT.

This chain links TRBV7-9 with TRBJ2-2, with TRBD2 matching over 9 bases. With 5 bases clipped from V and 5 bases from J, the junction kept 6 bases outside the gene matches. Germline CDR1 is SEHNR and CDR2 is FQNEAQ (reference sequence). The CDR3 is 15 residues long. The CDR3 region is CASSHAGGRTGELFF. CDR3 coding DNA: TGTGCCAGCAGCCACGCGGGGGGGCGGACCGGGGAGCTGTTTTTT.

This clonotype came up many times. The chain joins TRBV2 to TRBJ2-1, with D uncertain. V shed 5 bases and J shed 0 bases, with 11 bases lying between them. CDR1 is SNHLY and CDR2 is FYNNEI in the germline V gene. The CDR3 covers 15 residues. Here the CDR3 reads CASSLIESSYNEQFF. In nucleotides, the CDR3 is TGTGCCAGCAGTTTGATAGAAAGCTCCTACAATGAGCAGTTCTTC.

With respect to this clonotype: Compared with germline, one end of the junction differs, possibly owing to a read error. This rearrangement joins TRBV7-9 to TRBJ2-7; TRBD1 aligns across 9 bases. The germline V gene encodes CDR1 SEHNR and CDR2 FQNEAQ (reference sequence). CDR3 length: 15 amino acids. CDR3 nucleotide sequence: TGTGCCGGCAGCGATCCGGGACAGGGAACCTACGAGCAGTACTTC. This codes for CAGSDPGQGTYEQYF.

V gene TRBV20-1 combines with J gene TRBJ1-4; no definite D call. Germline CDR1 is DFQATT and CDR2 is SNEGSKA (reference sequence). The V gene lost 6 bases and the J gene lost 3 bases, with 11 bases spanning the gap. This CDR3 has 13 residues. The CDR3 sequence: CSAGEGANEKLFF. The CDR3 DNA sequence: TGCAGTGCCGGTGAAGGAGCTAATGAAAAACTGTTTTTT.

The chain carries TRBV7-8 and TRBJ2-7, with D uncertain. Per the germline V gene, CDR1 is SGHVS and CDR2 is FQNEAQ. Between the trimmed V and J ends, which lost 5 bases and 7 bases, there was a span of 21 bases. This CDR3 contains 15 residues. The CDR3 reads CASSAARTGRLEQYF. DNA of the CDR3: TGTGCCAGCAGCGCCGCTAGGACCGGGCGTTTGGAGCAGTACTTC.